A selection of T cell receptor beta chains follows, all from one sample in a study of human T cells and chemical hapten exposure. TCRdb reanalysed the RACE reads using MiXCR and keeps one entry per CDR3 protein. The sample lists some 90,000 distinct CDR3 sequences, over 8% occurring once. Specimen: whole blood. Every receptor here comes from a female donor in good health. Some clones in this sample may be carry-over from other donors' samples. The CDR3 runs from the conserved cysteine through the conserved F or W. A D gene is named only where the DNA matches it firmly.

j_call: TRBJ2-5
v_call: TRBV7-2
cdr3_length: 14
d_call: -
cdr3_aa: CASSFSRVGETQYF

j_call: TRBJ2-5
v_call: TRBV28
cdr3_length: 17
d_call: TRBD2
cdr3_aa: CASRLFSLTSGKETQYF

j_call: TRBJ1-4
v_call: TRBV6-5
cdr3_length: 12
d_call: -
cdr3_aa: CASQTVTEKLFF

j_call: TRBJ2-5
v_call: TRBV18
cdr3_length: 13
d_call: TRBD1
cdr3_aa: CASSPGQEETQYF

j_call: TRBJ2-1
v_call: TRBV4-3
cdr3_length: 13
d_call: -
cdr3_aa: CASSQEIRTEQFF

j_call: TRBJ2-7
v_call: TRBV28
cdr3_length: 15
d_call: -
cdr3_aa: CASSKPGRMPYEQYF

j_call: TRBJ2-7
v_call: TRBV27
cdr3_length: 16
d_call: TRBD2
cdr3_aa: CASSSLSTSGKYEQYF

j_call: TRBJ2-7
v_call: TRBV6-2/TRBV6-3
cdr3_length: 14
d_call: -
cdr3_aa: CASSLLTRPDEQYF

j_call: TRBJ2-1
v_call: TRBV14
cdr3_length: 15
d_call: -
cdr3_aa: CASSQVISFYNEQFF

j_call: TRBJ1-5
v_call: TRBV6-5
cdr3_length: 11
d_call: -
cdr3_aa: CASSYDQPQHF

j_call: TRBJ1-5
v_call: TRBV30
cdr3_length: 14
d_call: -
cdr3_aa: CAWSAKGRNQPQHF

j_call: TRBJ1-3
v_call: TRBV7-2
cdr3_length: 15
d_call: TRBD1
cdr3_aa: CASSPVGQGANTIYF

j_call: TRBJ2-6
v_call: TRBV6-5
cdr3_length: 14
d_call: -
cdr3_aa: CASQAGSGANVLTF

j_call: TRBJ2-7
v_call: TRBV20-1
cdr3_length: 14
d_call: TRBD1
cdr3_aa: CSARVTGANYEQYF

j_call: TRBJ2-2
v_call: TRBV9
cdr3_length: 15
d_call: -
cdr3_aa: CASSPAGSNTGELFF

j_call: TRBJ1-5
v_call: TRBV28
cdr3_length: 15
d_call: TRBD1
cdr3_aa: CASSPRQGAVAPQHF

j_call: TRBJ2-7
v_call: TRBV29-1
cdr3_length: 12
d_call: TRBD1
cdr3_aa: CSVRTGPYEQYF

j_call: TRBJ2-1
v_call: TRBV10-3
cdr3_length: 15
d_call: TRBD2
cdr3_aa: CASSDGAGGGNEQFF

j_call: TRBJ1-5
v_call: TRBV27
cdr3_length: 15
d_call: -
cdr3_aa: CASSLAGISNQPQHF

j_call: TRBJ2-1
v_call: TRBV29-1
cdr3_length: 13
d_call: -
cdr3_aa: CSVEVERLNEQFF

j_call: TRBJ1-4
v_call: TRBV5-6
cdr3_length: 15
d_call: -
cdr3_aa: CASSLVQGRGEKLFF

j_call: TRBJ2-5
v_call: TRBV7-2
cdr3_length: 14
d_call: TRBD1
cdr3_aa: CASSPGTAGETQYF